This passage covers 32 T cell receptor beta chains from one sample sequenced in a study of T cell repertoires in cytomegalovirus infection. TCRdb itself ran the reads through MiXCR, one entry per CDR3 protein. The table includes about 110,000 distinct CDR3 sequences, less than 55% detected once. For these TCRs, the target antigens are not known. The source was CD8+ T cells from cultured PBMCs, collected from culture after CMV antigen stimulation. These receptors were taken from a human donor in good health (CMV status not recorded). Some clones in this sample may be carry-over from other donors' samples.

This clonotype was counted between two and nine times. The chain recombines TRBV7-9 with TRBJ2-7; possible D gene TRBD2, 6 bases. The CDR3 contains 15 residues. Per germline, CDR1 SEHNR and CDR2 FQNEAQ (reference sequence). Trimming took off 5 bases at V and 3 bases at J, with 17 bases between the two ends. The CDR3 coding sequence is TGTGCCAGCAGCCCGGTACTGGGGGGTCTCTACGAGCAGTACTTC. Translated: CASSPVLGGLYEQYF.

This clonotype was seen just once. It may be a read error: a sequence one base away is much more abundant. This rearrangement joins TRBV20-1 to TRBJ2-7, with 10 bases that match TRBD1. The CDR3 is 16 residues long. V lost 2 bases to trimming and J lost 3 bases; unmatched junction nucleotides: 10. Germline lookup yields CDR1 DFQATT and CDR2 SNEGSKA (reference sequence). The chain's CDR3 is CSARSGQGYGYYEQYF. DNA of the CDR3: TGCAGTGCTAGATCGGGACAGGGGTATGGCTACTACGAGCAGTACTTC.

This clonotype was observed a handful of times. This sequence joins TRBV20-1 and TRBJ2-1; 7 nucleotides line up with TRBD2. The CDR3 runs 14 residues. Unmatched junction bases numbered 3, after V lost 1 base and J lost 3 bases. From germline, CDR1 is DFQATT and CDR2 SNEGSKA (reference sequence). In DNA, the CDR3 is TGCAGTGCTAGAGGAGGGGACTACTACAATGAGCAGTTCTTC. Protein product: CSARGGDYYNEQFF.

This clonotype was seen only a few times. CDR3 amino acids: CASSLGGSGANVLTF. CDR3 in DNA: TGTGCCAGCAGCTTAGGTGGATCTGGGGCCAACGTCCTGACTTTC. This chain uses TRBV7-9 with TRBJ2-6, with no clear D. Germline CDR1 and CDR2: SEHNR and FQNEAQ (reference sequence). This CDR3 is built from 15 residues. Trimming took 1 base from V and 1 from J, leaving 5 bases between them.

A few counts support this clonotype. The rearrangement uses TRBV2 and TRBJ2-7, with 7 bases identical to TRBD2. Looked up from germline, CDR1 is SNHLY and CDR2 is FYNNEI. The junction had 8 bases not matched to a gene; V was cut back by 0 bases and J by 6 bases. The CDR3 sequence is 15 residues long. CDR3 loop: CASSEASGKVTEQYF. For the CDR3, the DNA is TGTGCCAGCAGTGAAGCGAGCGGGAAAGTGACCGAGCAGTACTTC.

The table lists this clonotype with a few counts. CDR3 residues: CASNRPETGVNGYTF. CDR3 DNA: TGTGCCAGCAACCGACCAGAGACAGGGGTAAATGGCTACACCTTC. The chain links TRBV7-2 to TRBJ1-2, with 8 nucleotides matching TRBD1. The germline V gene encodes CDR1 SGHTA and CDR2 FQGNSA. The CDR3 totals 15 residues. V lost 7 bases to trimming and J lost 6 bases; unmatched junction nucleotides: 13.

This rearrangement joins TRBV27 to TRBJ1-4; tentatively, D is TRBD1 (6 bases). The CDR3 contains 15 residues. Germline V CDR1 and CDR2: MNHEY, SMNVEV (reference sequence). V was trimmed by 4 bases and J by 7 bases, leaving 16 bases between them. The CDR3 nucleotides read TGTGCCAGCAGTTCGTCCCCTGGACAGATTGAAAAACTGTTTTTT. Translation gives CASSSSPGQIEKLFF. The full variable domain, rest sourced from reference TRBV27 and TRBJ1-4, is EAQVTQNPRYLITVTGKKLTVTCSQNMNHEYMSWYRQDPGLGLRQIYYSMNVEVTDKGDVPEGYKVSRKEKRNFPLILESPSPNQTSLYFCASSSSPGQIEKLFFGSGTQLSVL.

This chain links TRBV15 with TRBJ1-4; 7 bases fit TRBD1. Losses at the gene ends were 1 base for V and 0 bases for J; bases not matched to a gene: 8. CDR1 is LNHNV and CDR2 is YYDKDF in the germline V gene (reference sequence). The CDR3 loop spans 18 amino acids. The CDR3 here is CATSRAGTEYATNEKLFF. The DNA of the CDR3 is TGTGCCACCAGCAGAGCCGGGACAGAATATGCAACTAATGAAAAACTGTTTTTT.

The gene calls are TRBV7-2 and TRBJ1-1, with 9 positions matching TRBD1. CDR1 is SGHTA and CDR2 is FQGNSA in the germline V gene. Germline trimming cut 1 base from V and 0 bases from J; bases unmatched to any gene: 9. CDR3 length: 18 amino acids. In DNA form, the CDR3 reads TGTGCCAGCAGCTTAGAGGGACAGGGAAGGGAGGTGAACACTGAAGCTTTCTTT. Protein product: CASSLEGQGREVNTEAFF.

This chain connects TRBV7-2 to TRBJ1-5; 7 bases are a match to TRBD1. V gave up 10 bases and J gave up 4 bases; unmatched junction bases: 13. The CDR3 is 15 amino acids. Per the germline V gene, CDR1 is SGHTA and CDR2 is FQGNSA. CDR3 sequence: CATSIIRDRNQPQHF. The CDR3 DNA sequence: TGTGCCACCTCCATAATCCGGGACAGAAATCAGCCCCAGCATTTT.

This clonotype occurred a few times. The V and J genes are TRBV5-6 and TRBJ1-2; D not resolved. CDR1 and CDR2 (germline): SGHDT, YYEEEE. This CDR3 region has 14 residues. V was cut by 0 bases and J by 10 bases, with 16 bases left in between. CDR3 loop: CASSLAWTGADYTF. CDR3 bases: TGTGCCAGCAGCTTGGCCTGGACGGGAGCGGACTACACCTTC.

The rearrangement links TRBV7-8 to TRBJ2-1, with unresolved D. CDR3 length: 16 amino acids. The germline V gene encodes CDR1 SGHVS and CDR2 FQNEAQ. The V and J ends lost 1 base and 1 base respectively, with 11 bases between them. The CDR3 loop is CASSLVWPPSYNEQFF. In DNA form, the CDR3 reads TGTGCCAGCAGCTTAGTTTGGCCCCCTTCCTACAATGAGCAGTTCTTC.

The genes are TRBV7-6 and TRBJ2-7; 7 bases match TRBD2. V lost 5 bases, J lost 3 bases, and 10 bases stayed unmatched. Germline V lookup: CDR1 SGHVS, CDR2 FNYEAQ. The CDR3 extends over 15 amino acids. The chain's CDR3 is CASSRTRGGSYEQYF. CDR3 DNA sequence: TGTGCCAGCAGCCGTACGCGCGGGGGTAGCTACGAGCAGTACTTC.

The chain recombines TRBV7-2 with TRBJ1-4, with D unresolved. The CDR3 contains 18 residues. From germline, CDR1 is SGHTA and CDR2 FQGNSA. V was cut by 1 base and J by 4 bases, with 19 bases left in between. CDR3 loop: CASSLVPAEAEYNEKLFF. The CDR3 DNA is TGTGCCAGCAGCTTAGTACCGGCAGAAGCTGAGTATAATGAAAAACTGTTTTTT.

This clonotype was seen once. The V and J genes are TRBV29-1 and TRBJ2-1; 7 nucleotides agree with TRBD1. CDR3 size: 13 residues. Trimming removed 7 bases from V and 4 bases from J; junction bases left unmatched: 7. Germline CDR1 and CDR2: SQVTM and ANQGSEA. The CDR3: CSGKGATYNEQFF. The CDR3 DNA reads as TGCAGCGGCAAGGGGGCAACGTACAATGAGCAGTTCTTC.

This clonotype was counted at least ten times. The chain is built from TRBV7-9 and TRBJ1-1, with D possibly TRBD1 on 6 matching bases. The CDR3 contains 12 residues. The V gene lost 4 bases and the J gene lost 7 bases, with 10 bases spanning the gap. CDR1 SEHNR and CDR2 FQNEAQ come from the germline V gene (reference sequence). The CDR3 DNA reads TGTGCCAGCAGCTCAACAGGGAGTGAAGCTTTCTTT. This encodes CASSSTGSEAFF.

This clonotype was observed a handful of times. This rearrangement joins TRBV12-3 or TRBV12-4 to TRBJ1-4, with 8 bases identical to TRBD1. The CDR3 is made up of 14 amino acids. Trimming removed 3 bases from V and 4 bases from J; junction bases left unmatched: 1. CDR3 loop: CASSLTGVNEKLFF. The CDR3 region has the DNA TGTGCCAGCAGTTTGACAGGGGTTAATGAAAAACTGTTTTTT.

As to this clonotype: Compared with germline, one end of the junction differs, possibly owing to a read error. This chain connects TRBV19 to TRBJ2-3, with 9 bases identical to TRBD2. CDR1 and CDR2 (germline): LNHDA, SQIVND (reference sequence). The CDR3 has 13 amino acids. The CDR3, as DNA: TGTGCCAGTAGTACTGGGACTAGCTTCGGTGTTATCTTT. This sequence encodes CASSTGTSFGVIF.

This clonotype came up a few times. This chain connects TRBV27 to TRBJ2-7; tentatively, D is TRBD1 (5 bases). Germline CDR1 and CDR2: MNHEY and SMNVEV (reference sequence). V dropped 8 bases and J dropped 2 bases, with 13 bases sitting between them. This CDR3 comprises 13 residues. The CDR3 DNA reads TGTGCCAGCGCTACGACAGAAACCTACGAGCAGTACTTC. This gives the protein CASATTETYEQYF.

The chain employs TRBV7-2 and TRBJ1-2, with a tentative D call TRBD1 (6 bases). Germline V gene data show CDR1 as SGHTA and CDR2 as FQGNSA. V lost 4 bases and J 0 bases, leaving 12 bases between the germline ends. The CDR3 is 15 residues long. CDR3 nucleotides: TGTGCCAGCAGCTCGGACAGACCACCTAACTATGGCTACACCTTC. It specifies CASSSDRPPNYGYTF.

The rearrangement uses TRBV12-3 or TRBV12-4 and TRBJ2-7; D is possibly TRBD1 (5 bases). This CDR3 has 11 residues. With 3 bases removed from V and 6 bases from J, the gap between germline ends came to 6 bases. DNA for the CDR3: TGTGCCAGCAGTTTTGGGGCCGAGCAGTACTTC. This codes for CASSFGAEQYF.

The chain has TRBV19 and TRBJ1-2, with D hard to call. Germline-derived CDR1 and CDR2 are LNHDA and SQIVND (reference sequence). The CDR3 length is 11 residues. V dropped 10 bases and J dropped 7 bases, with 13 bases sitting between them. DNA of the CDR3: TGTGCCACCACCTGGGCTAGTGGCTACACCTTC. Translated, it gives CATTWASGYTF.

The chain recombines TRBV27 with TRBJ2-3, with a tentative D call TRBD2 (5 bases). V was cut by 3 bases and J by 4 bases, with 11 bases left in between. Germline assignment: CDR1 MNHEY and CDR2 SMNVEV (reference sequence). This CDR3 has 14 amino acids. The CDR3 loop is CASSFGLGADTQYF. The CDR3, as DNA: TGTGCCAGCAGTTTCGGACTCGGGGCAGATACGCAGTATTTT.

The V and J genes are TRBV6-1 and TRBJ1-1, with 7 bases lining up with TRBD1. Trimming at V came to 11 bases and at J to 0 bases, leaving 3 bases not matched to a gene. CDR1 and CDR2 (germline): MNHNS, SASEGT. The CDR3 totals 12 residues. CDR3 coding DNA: TGTGCCGGGGGACAGCTGAACACTGAAGCTTTCTTT. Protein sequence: CAGGQLNTEAFF.

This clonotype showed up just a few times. The CDR3 bases are TGTGCCAGCATCCGGGGCCGCTCCTACAATGAGCAGTTCTTC. This encodes CASIRGRSYNEQFF. V usage is TRBV6-6 and J usage is TRBJ2-1; D is tentatively TRBD1 or TRBD2 (5 bases each). Germline-derived CDR1 and CDR2 are MNHNY and SVGAGI (reference sequence). Trimming removed 7 bases at V and 0 bases at J, with 10 bases between. This CDR3 is built from 14 residues.

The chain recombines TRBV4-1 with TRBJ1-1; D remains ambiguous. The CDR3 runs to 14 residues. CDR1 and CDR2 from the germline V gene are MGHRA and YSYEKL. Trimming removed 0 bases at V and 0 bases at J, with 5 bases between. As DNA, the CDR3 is TGCGCCAGCAGCCAAGAGGGCATGAACACTGAAGCTTTCTTT. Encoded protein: CASSQEGMNTEAFF.

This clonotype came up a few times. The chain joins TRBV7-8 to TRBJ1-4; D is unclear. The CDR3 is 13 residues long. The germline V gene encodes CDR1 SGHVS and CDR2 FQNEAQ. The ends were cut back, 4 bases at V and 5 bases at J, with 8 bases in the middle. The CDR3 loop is CASSSGVNEKLFF. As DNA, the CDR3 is TGTGCCAGCAGCTCCGGGGTAAATGAAAAACTGTTTTTT.

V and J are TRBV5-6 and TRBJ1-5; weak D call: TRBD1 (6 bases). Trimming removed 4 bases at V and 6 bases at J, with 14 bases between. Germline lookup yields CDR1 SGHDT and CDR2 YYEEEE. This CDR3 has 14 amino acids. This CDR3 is CASSHGGNIQPQHF. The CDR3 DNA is TGTGCCAGCAGCCACGGGGGCAACATTCAGCCCCAGCATTTT.

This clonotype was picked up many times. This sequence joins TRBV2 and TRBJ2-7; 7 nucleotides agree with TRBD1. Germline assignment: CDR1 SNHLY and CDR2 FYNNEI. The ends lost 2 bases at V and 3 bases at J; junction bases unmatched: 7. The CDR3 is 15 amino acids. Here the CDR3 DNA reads TGTGCCAGCAGTGAATGGACAGGCGACCTCTACGAGCAGTACTTC. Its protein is CASSEWTGDLYEQYF.

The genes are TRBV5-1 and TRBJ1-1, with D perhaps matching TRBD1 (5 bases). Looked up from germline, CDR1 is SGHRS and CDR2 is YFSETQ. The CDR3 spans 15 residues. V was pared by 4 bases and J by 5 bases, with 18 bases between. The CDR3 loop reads CASSLLLQGNTEAFF. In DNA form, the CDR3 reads TGCGCCAGCAGCCTTCTCCTTCAGGGAAATACTGAAGCTTTCTTT.

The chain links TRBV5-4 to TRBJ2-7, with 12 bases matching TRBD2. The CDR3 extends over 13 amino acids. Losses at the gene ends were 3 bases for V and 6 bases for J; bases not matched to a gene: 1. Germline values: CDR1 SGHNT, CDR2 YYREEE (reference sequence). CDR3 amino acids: CASSSGLAGEQYF. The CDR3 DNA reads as TGTGCCAGCAGCTCGGGACTAGCGGGCGAGCAGTACTTC.

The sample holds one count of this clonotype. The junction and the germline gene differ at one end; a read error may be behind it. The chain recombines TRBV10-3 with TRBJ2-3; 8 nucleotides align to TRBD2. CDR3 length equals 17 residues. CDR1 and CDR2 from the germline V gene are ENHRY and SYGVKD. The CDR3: CAISKSWRGASTDTQYF. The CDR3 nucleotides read TGTGCCATCAGTAAGTCCTGGCGGGGGGCTAGCACAGATACGCAGTATTTT.